One sample yielded the 19 T cell receptor beta chains listed below, sequenced in a study of shared clonotypes between healthy human individuals. TCRdb keeps only in-frame clones here, not all; method: immunoSEQ multiplex PCR. Here the sample spans about 2,500,000 clones, approximately 92% being singletons. Sequenced: naive CD4+ T cells sorted from blood. As for subset: CD45RA+ positively selected. Receptors originate from a man between 18 and 35 years old in good health.

This chain joins TRBV30 and TRBJ2-1, with TRBD1 matching 9 bases. Germline-derived CDR1 and CDR2 are GTSNPN and SVGIG (reference sequence). This CDR3 has 17 amino acids. After removal of 3 bases from V and 1 base from J, the junction contained 10 bases not matched to a gene. This chain's CDR3 is CAWRALGQGRSYNEQFF. The CDR3 nucleotides read TGTGCCTGGAGAGCCTTAGGACAGGGGAGGTCCTACAATGAGCAGTTCTTC.

This sequence joins TRBV18 and TRBJ2-4; D gene ambiguous. Germline V gene sequence: CDR1 KGHSH, CDR2 LQKENI. CDR3 length: 14 residues. V dropped 0 bases and J dropped 7 bases, with 10 bases sitting between them. The DNA of the CDR3 is TGTGCCAGCTCACCACCAACGCGACGCAACATTCAGTACTTC. Amino acid sequence: CASSPPTRRNIQYF.

The chain carries TRBV18 and TRBJ2-1, with 8 bases matching TRBD2. The CDR3 contains 16 residues. J lost 1 base, V lost 6 bases, and 8 bases had no gene match. Germline V gives CDR1 KGHSH, CDR2 LQKENI. CDR3 sequence reads: CASSRVGGRSYNEQFF. CDR3 sequence (DNA): TGTGCCAGCTCCCGAGTTGGCGGGAGGTCCTACAATGAGCAGTTCTTC.

The chain uses TRBV19 and TRBJ2-2, with 8 positions matching TRBD2. This CDR3 has 15 residues. The V gene end was trimmed by 5 bases and the J gene end by 4 bases; junction bases not matched to a gene: 6. Germline V lookup: CDR1 LNHDA, CDR2 SQIVND (reference sequence). CDR3 DNA sequence: TGTGCCAGTAGTTCCGCGGGGGGAGGCACCGGGGAGCTGTTTTTT. This sequence encodes CASSSAGGGTGELFF.

The CDR3 nucleotides read TGTGCCAGCGGTATCCGGAGCTCTAGGCTAGGCTACACCTTC. Its translation is CASGIRSSRLGYTF. This sequence joins TRBV27 and TRBJ1-2; D not resolved. The CDR3 has 14 residues. The V gene lost 8 bases and the J gene lost 8 bases, with 21 bases spanning the gap. CDR1 MNHEY and CDR2 SMNVEV come from the germline V gene (reference sequence).

The rearrangement joins TRBV7-9 to TRBJ1-3; the match to TRBD1 covers 9 bases. V lost 1 base to trimming and J lost 1 base; unmatched junction nucleotides: 2. Germline V CDR1 and CDR2: SEHNR, FQNEAQ (reference sequence). CDR3 length: 16 amino acids. CDR3 sequence reads: CASSLGTGASGNTIYF. The CDR3 region has the DNA TGTGCCAGCAGCTTAGGGACAGGGGCATCTGGAAACACCATATATTTT.

This clone was seen more than once but under ten times. J is TRBJ2-7 and V is TRBV19; D perhaps matches TRBD1 (6 bases). This CDR3 contains 12 residues. In germline, CDR1 is LNHDA, CDR2 SQIVND (reference sequence). Trimming stripped 10 bases from V and 7 bases from J, with 17 bases between. The CDR3 sequence: CATRQALGEQYF. The CDR3 bases are TGTGCCACCAGACAGGCCTTAGGGGAGCAGTACTTC.

The J gene is TRBJ1-1, the V gene TRBV7-8, with D perhaps TRBD1 (6 bases). The germline gives CDR1 SGHVS, CDR2 FQNEAQ. The CDR3 contains 14 residues. V gave up 6 bases and J gave up 1 base, with 12 bases separating them. This CDR3 reads CASRWTDSNTEAFF. Written as DNA, the CDR3 is TGTGCCAGCAGATGGACAGACTCGAACACTGAAGCTTTCTTT.

Only one count was recorded for this clone. V usage is TRBV5-1 and J usage is TRBJ1-3; tentatively, D is TRBD1 (5 bases). Germline V gene sequence: CDR1 SGHRS, CDR2 YFSETQ. The CDR3 contains 20 residues. Trimming cost V 0 bases and J 4 bases, with 26 bases left between them. CDR3 nucleotides: TGCGCCAGCAGCTTGGGGTCTTCTGGGACCAGGGCAACCAGAGGAAACACCATATATTTT. Protein sequence: CASSLGSSGTRATRGNTIYF.

The chain combines TRBV7-9 with TRBJ2-7; TRBD1 is a possible D gene (6 bases). The CDR3 runs to 15 residues. V lost 1 base, J lost 2 bases, and 12 bases lay in between. The germline V gene encodes CDR1 SEHNR and CDR2 FQNEAQ (reference sequence). CDR3 amino acids: CASSLGTTGTYEQYF. CDR3 sequence (DNA): TGTGCCAGCAGCTTAGGTACGACAGGTACCTACGAGCAGTACTTC.

This clone was recorded once. The chain joins TRBV7-9 to TRBJ1-5, with D possibly matching TRBD1 (6 bases). Germline CDR1 is SEHNR and CDR2 is FQNEAQ (reference sequence). V dropped 0 bases and J dropped 0 bases, with 15 bases sitting between them. This CDR3 comprises 18 residues. The CDR3 is CASSLAHQGSGSNQPQHF. The CDR3 region has the DNA TGTGCCAGCAGCTTAGCTCATCAGGGGTCAGGTAGCAATCAGCCCCAGCATTTT. The full variable domain, with the rest looked up from reference TRBV7-9 and TRBJ1-5, is DTGVSQNPRHKITKRGQNVTFRCDPISEHNRLYWYRQTLGQGPEFLTYFQNEAQLEKSRLLSDRFSAERPKGSFSTLEIQRTEQGDSAMYLCASSLAHQGSGSNQPQHFGDGTRLSIL.

The chain links TRBV7-2 to TRBJ2-1; 8 bases are shared with TRBD2. Germline trimming cut 6 bases from V and 9 bases from J; bases unmatched to any gene: 10. The V gene's germline CDR1 is SGHTA and CDR2 FQGNSA. There are 14 residues in the CDR3. The CDR3 bases are TGTGCCAGCAGTTCGAGCGGGGGAGGGGGTGAGCAGTTCTTC. Translating gives CASSSSGGGGEQFF.

J is TRBJ1-5 and V is TRBV6-1; 7 bases are a match to TRBD1. Germline CDR1 reads MNHNS; CDR2 reads SASEGT. V trimming: 6 bases; J trimming: 4 bases; junction bases outside the gene matches: 6. This CDR3 spans 14 amino acids. The CDR3 region has the DNA TGTGCCAGCAGACACACAGGGGTGAATCAGCCCCAGCATTTT. It specifies CASRHTGVNQPQHF.

As concerns this clone: Additional DNA sequences in this sample encode the identical CDR3. The chain couples TRBV10-3 to TRBJ2-7; D is unresolved. V was shortened by 2 bases and J by 6 bases, with 5 bases between the two germline ends. The CDR3 spans 11 residues. Germline V gene sequence: CDR1 ENHRY, CDR2 SYGVKD. The CDR3 DNA reads TGTGCCATCAGTGAGACGGGCGAGCAGTACTTC. Protein product: CAISETGEQYF.

This clone was seen a few times. The chain uses TRBV30 and TRBJ1-4; D is uncertain. The CDR3 covers 16 residues. Germline assignment: CDR1 GTSNPN and CDR2 SVGIG (reference sequence). V dropped 4 bases and J dropped 8 bases, with 23 bases sitting between them. As DNA, the CDR3 is TGTGCCTGGAATACCAGAATTGCCGGGTGGAGGGAAAAACTGTTTTTT. Its translation: CAWNTRIAGWREKLFF.

Turning to this clone: This CDR3 is also generated by other DNA sequences in the sample. The chain couples TRBV5-1 to TRBJ2-3; 9 positions agree with TRBD1. There are 15 residues in the CDR3. Trimming at V came to 4 bases and at J to 1 base, leaving 4 bases not matched to a gene. Germline V lookup: CDR1 SGHRS, CDR2 YFSETQ. CDR3 region: CASSPRTGGTDTQYF. The CDR3 DNA follows: TGCGCCAGCAGCCCGCGGACAGGGGGCACAGATACGCAGTATTTT.

This clone has only a few counts. This rearrangement joins TRBV7-6 to TRBJ1-1; no clear D. The V gene lost 3 bases and the J gene lost 0 bases, with 5 bases spanning the gap. The germline CDR1 and CDR2 sequences are SGHVS and FNYEAQ. There are 13 residues in the CDR3. This CDR3 is CASSFEVNTEAFF. The CDR3 nucleotides read TGTGCCAGCAGCTTTGAGGTGAACACTGAAGCTTTCTTT.

The chain joins TRBV9 to TRBJ1-4; no definite D call. The V end was cut by 4 bases, the J end by 8 bases, with 15 bases between. Looked up from germline, CDR1 is SGDLS and CDR2 is YYNGEE. The CDR3 spans 14 residues. The CDR3 sequence is CASSPRRVGEKLFF. The CDR3 bases are TGTGCCAGCAGCCCCAGAAGGGTCGGAGAAAAACTGTTTTTT.

This clone was observed once. The rearrangement links TRBV6-1 to TRBJ2-2; D possibly uses TRBD1 or TRBD2 (5 bases each). This CDR3 has 15 amino acids. CDR1 is MNHNS and CDR2 is SASEGT in the germline V gene. V gave up 7 bases and J gave up 0 bases, with 12 bases separating them. This CDR3 is CASIRDAANTGELFF. CDR3 nucleotides: TGTGCCAGCATTCGGGACGCCGCGAACACCGGGGAGCTGTTTTTT.